The clone carrying this T cell receptor (beta chain) has just a few counts. Its matching antigen is unknown. There are 16 residues in the CDR3. V was clipped by 5 bases and J by 9 bases; unmatched bases: 12. Per germline, CDR1 KGHSH and CDR2 LQKENI. The PCR employed 60 Vbeta primers together with 13 Jbeta primers. Repertoires were generated with immunoSEQ multiplex PCR, while TCRdb's copy carries only in-frame clones and drops some. The sample consists of about 160,000 clones, less than 85% of them appearing once. These data come from a study of cytomegalovirus exposure and HLA in healthy donors. At the level of the study: Of 300 to 500 genotyped donors, roughly 86% clustered with self-reported Caucasian donors.

Points from the study as a whole: Versus the roughly 670-donor mean, an Asian-associated ancestry cluster reportedly showed fewer N-insertions in a later analysis. A later analysis linked a missense variant in DCLRE1C to the trimming of TCR beta V and J genes.

The origin of this receptor is a man aged 35 to 55 in good health and CMV-seronegative. What was sequenced was PBMCs. The chain employs TRBV18 and TRBJ1-6, with 8 bases matching TRBD1. The CDR3 reads CASSDMLRQGSSPLHF. The CDR3 DNA sequence: TGTGCCAGCTCAGACATGCTCCGACAGGGGAGTTCACCCCTCCACTTT.